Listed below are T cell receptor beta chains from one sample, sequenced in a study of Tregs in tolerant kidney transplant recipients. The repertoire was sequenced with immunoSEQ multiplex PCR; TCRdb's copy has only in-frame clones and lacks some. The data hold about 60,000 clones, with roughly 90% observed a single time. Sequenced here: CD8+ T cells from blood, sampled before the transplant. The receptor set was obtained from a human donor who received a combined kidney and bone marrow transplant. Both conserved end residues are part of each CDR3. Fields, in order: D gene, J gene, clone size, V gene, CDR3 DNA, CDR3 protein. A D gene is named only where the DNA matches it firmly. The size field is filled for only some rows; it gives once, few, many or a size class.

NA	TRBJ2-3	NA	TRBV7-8	TGTGCCAGCAGCTTAGTTGGGAAGCGGAGCACAGATACGCAGTATTTT	CASSLVGKRSTDTQYF
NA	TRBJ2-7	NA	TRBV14	TGTGCCAGCAGCCAAGTTGGACAGTCCTACGAGCAGTACTTC	CASSQVGQSYEQYF
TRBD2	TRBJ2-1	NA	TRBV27	TGTGCCAGCAGTCCGGGGACTAGTTTTTTTGAGCAGTTCTTC	CASSPGTSFFEQFF
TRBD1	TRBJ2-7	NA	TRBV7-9	TGTGCCAGCACAGGACAGGTCTACGAGCAGTACTTC	CASTGQVYEQYF
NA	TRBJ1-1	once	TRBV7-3	TGTGCCAGCAGCTTAAGACCCGGGGGAAACACTGAAGCTTTCTTT	CASSLRPGGNTEAFF
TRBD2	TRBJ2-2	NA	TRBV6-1	TGTGCCAGCAGTGAAAGCGCAAGCGGGAGGGCCGATGGGGAGCTGTTTTTT	CASSESASGRADGELFF
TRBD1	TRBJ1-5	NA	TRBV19	TGTGCCAGTAGTATTATTCTAGGCAGGGGGAGCAATCAGCCCCAGCATTTT	CASSIILGRGSNQPQHF
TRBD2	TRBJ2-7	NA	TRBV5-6	TGTGCCAGCAGCCTAGGAAAGCGGGGGGTATTCTCCTACGAGCAGTACTTC	CASSLGKRGVFSYEQYF
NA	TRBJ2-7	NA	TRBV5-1	TGCGCCAGCAGCCCGGAGGCGTCGTACGAGCAGTACTTC	CASSPEASYEQYF
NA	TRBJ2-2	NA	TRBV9	TGTGCCAGCGTGAACAGGGTAACCGGGGAGCTGTTTTTT	CASVNRVTGELFF
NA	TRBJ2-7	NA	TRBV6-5	TGTGCCAGCAGCTTAGCGGCGACCTACAAGCAGTACTTC	CASSLAATYKQYF
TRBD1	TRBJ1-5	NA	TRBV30	TGTGCCTGGAGTACGGGACAGGGGGATCAGCCCCAGCATTTT	CAWSTGQGDQPQHF
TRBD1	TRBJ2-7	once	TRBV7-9	TGTGCCAGCAGCTTTGGACAGGGGAACGAGCAGTACTTC	CASSFGQGNEQYF
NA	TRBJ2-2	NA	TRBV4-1	TGCGCCAGCAGCCAGGTCGGGGTGATAACCGGGGAGCTGTTTTTT	CASSQVGVITGELFF
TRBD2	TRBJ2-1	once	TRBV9	TGTGCCAGCAGCACTCGGACTAGCGGGGTGAATGAGCAGTTCTTC	CASSTRTSGVNEQFF
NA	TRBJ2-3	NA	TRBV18	TGTGCCAGTTCAGGCCGGGTAAGCACAGATACGCAGTATTTT	CASSGRVSTDTQYF
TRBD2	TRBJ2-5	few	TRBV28	TGTGCCAGCAGTTTAGGACTAGCCACTCGGGGGACCCAGTACTTC	CASSLGLATRGTQYF
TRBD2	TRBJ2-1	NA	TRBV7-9	TGTGCCAGCACCGAAAGCGGGGGACCCTACAATGAGCAGTTCTTC	CASTESGGPYNEQFF
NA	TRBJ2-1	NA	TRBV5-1	TGCGCCAGCAGCTTGGAAGTCCAGAATGAGCAGTTCTTC	CASSLEVQNEQFF
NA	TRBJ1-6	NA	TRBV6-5	TGTGCCAGCAGTTACGGGCACCCTAATAATTCACCCCTCCACTTT	CASSYGHPNNSPLHF
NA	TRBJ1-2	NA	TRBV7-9	TGTGCCAGCGGGGAATTTGAGGGTAACTATGGCTACACCTTC	CASGEFEGNYGYTF
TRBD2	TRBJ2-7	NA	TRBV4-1	TGCGCCAGCAGCCAAATAGCGGGGGGGCCCTACGAGCAGTACTTC	CASSQIAGGPYEQYF
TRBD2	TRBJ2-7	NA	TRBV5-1	TGCGCCAGCAGGTATGCGGGGGGATCCGGCGAGCAGTACTTC	CASRYAGGSGEQYF
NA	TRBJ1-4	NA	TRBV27	TGTGCCAGCAGTTTGGTAGACAGGAATGAAAAACTGTTTTTT	CASSLVDRNEKLFF
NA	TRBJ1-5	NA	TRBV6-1	TGTGCCAGCAGTGTCACGACTCCAATTATAATCAATCAGCCCCAGCATTTT	CASSVTTPIIINQPQHF
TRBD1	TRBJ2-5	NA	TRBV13	TGTGCCAGCAGCTTCCGGGACAGGCGTAACCAAGAGACCCAGTACTTC	CASSFRDRRNQETQYF
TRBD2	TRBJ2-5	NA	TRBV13	TGTGCCAGCAGCGACATAGCGGGAGGAAGGCAAGAGACCCAGTACTTC	CASSDIAGGRQETQYF
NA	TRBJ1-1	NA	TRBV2	TGTGCCAGCACGGAAGCTTTCTTT	CASTEAFF
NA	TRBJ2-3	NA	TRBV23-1	TGCGCCAGCAGGGAACTGGGTTCAAGTGGAGACACAGATACGCAGTATTTT	CASRELGSSGDTDTQYF
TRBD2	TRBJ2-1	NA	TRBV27	TGTGCCAGCAGTCCCGCCCCGGGACTAATCCACAATGAGCAGTTCTTC	CASSPAPGLIHNEQFF
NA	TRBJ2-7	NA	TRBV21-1	TGTGCCAGCAGCATTCGAGTGGGACTAGCGGGAGGGCCCCCCTACGAGCAGTACTTC	CASSIRVGLAGGPPYEQYF
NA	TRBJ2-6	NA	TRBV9	TGTGCCAGCAGCGAGCCCTGGGCCAACGTCCTGACTTTC	CASSEPWANVLTF
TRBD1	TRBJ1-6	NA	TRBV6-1	TGTGCCAGCAGTCAGTTCGGGACAGATAATTCACCCCTCCACTTT	CASSQFGTDNSPLHF
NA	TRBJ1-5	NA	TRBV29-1	TGCAGCGTTGAAATGGAGAATCAGCCCCAGCATTTT	CSVEMENQPQHF
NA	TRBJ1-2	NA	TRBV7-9	TGTGCCAGCAGCTTAGAAGAGTACGGCTACACCTTC	CASSLEEYGYTF
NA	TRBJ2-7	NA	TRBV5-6	TGTGCCAGCAACCTCGGAGGGGGGGCTTACGAGCAGTACTTC	CASNLGGGAYEQYF
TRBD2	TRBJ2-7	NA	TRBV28	TGTGCCAGCAGATCCCTTCCTAGCGGCAGGGAGCAGTACTTC	CASRSLPSGREQYF
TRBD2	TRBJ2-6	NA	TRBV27	TGTGCCAGCAGTTTATTTGGGACTAGCGGGAGTCTATCTGGGGCCAACGTCCTGACTTTC	CASSLFGTSGSLSGANVLTF
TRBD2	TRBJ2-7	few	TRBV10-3	TGTGCCATCAGTGAGATAGCGGGGTCCTACGAGCAGTACTTC	CAISEIAGSYEQYF
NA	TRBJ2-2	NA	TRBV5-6	TGTGCCAGCAGCTTACAGGCCGGGGAGCTGTTTTTT	CASSLQAGELFF
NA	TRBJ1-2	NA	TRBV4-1	TGCGCCAGCACCCCCACGGAGTGGAACTATGGCTACACCTTC	CASTPTEWNYGYTF
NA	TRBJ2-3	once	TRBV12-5	TGTGCTAGTGGTTCTGGGCAGGGGAGCACAGATACGCAGTATTTT	CASGSGQGSTDTQYF
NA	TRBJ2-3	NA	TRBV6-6	TGTGCCAGCAGTTACTCGCGAGATACGCAGTATTTT	CASSYSRDTQYF
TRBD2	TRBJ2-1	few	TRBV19	TGTGCCAGCTCACTAGCGGAGGGGCAGTTCTTC	CASSLAEGQFF
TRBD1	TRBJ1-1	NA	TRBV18	TGTGCCAGCTCACCAAAGGGGGCGGCGAGGACTGAAGCTTTCTTT	CASSPKGAARTEAFF
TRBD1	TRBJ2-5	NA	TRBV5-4	TGTGCCAGCAGCAGTAGGGACAGAGAGACCCAGTACTTC	CASSSRDRETQYF
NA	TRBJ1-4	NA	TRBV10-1	TGCGCCAGAGCCACTGAAACTAATGAAAAACTGTTTTTT	CARATETNEKLFF
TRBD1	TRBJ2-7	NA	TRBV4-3	TGCGCCAGCAGTCCTGGACAGGGATTGGGCTACGAGCAGTACTTC	CASSPGQGLGYEQYF
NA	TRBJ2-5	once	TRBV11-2	TGTGCCAGCAGCTTAGATTTAGGTCTAGTTCAAGAGACCCAGTACTTC	CASSLDLGLVQETQYF
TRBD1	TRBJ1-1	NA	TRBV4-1	TGCGCCAGCAGCCTACAGGGGTTGAACACTGAAGCTTTCTTT	CASSLQGLNTEAFF
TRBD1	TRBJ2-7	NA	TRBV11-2	TGTGCCAGCAGTTACCGACAGGGGGTTACCTACGAGCAGTACTTC	CASSYRQGVTYEQYF
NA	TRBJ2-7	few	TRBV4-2	TGTGCCAGCAGCCAAGATCCATACGAGCAGTACTTC	CASSQDPYEQYF
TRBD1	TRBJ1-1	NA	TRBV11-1	TGTGCCAGCAACAACCCGACAGGGAAGTTCATGAACACTGAAGCTTTCTTT	CASNNPTGKFMNTEAFF